The source of this TCR beta chain is a study of blood T cell repertoires in COVID-19. Study-wide background: PBMCs, B-cell-depleted T cells, or T cells were the source of the cDNA or gDNA that made up the material.

Germline V gene sequence: CDR1 KGHSH, CDR2 LQKENI. The V end lost 0 bases, the J end lost 3 bases, and 9 bases lay between the germline ends. The CDR3 loop spans 14 amino acids. The method was immunoSEQ multiplex PCR; TCRdb's version includes in-frame clones alone and lacks a portion of them. Of 250,000 or so clones detected, 75% to 90% appear once; the ten largest clones hold 0.85% to 0.95%. The TCR sequence derives from a woman aged 40 to 50 who had recovered from COVID-19. Sample: peripheral blood. V and J are TRBV18 and TRBJ2-7; D unclear. The CDR3: CASSPPHKRYEQYF. The CDR3 DNA is TGTGCCAGCTCACCACCCCACAAACGCTACGAGCAGTACTTC.